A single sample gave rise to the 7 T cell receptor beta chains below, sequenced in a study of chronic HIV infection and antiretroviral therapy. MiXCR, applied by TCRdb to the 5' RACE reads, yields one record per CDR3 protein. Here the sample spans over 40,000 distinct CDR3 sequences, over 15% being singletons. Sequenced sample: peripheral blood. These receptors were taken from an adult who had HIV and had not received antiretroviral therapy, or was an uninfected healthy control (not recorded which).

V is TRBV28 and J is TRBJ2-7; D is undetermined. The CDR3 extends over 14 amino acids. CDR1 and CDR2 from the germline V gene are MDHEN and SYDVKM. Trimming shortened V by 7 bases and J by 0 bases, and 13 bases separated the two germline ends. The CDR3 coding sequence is TGTGCCAGCACCCCTTATCGTGACTCCTACGAGCAGTACTTC. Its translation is CASTPYRDSYEQYF.

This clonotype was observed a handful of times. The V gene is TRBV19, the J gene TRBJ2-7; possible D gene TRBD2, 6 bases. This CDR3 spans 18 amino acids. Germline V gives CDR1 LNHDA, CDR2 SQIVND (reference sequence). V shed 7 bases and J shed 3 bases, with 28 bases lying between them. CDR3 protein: CASTDGGVGREGSYEQYF. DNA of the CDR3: TGTGCCAGTACCGATGGCGGCGTGGGGCGGGAAGGGAGCTACGAGCAGTACTTC.

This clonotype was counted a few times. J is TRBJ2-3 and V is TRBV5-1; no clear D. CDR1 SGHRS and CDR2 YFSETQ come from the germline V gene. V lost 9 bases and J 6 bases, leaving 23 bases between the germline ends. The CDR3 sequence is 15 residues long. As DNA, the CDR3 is TGCGCCACCAAATCTAGTTTTTCGGGCTCCGATACGCAGTATTTT. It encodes CATKSSFSGSDTQYF. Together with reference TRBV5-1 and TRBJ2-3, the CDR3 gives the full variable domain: KAGVTQTPRYLIKTRGQQVTLSCSPISGHRSVSWYQQTPGQGLQFLFEYFSETQRNKGNFPGRFSGRQFSNSRSEMNVSTLELGDSALYLCATKSSFSGSDTQYFGPGTRLTVL.

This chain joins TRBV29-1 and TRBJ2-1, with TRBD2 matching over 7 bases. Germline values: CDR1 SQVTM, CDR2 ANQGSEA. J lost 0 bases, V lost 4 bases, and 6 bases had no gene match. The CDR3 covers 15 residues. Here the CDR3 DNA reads TGCAGCGTTGCGGGAGGTGTGGACTCCTACAATGAGCAGTTCTTC. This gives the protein CSVAGGVDSYNEQFF.

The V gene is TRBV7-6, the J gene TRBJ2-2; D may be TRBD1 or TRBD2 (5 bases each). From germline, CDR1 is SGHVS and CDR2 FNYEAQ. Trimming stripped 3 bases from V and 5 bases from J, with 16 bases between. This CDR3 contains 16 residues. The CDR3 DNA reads TGTGCCAGCAGCTTGCTCTTGGGGCTAGCTACCGGGGAGCTGTTTTTT. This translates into CASSLLLGLATGELFF.

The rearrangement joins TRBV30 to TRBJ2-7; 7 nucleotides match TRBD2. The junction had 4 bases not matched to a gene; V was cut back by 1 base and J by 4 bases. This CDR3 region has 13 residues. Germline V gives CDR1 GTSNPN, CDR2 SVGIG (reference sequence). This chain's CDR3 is CAWSGLAGYEQYF. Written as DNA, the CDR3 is TGTGCCTGGAGTGGACTAGCTGGATACGAGCAGTACTTC. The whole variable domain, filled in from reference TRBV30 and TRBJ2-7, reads SQTIHQWPATLVQPVGSPLSLECTVEGTSNPNLYWYRQAAGRGLQLLFYSVGIGQISSEVPQNLSASRPQDRQFILSSKKLLLSDSGFYLCAWSGLAGYEQYFGPGTRLTVT.

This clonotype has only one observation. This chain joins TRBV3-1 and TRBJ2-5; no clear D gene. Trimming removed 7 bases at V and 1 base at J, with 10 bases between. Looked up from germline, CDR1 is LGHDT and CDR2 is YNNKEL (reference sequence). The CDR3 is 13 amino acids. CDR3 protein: CASKTGRQETQYF. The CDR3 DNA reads TGTGCCAGCAAGACCGGCCGCCAAGAGACCCAGTACTTC.